Each of the 14 T cell receptor beta chains below was sequenced from the same sample in a study of T cells in Graves' hyperthyroidism and ophthalmopathy (dated by TCRdb to between 2019 and 2020). The method behind the library was multiplex PCR. TCRdb records Illumina HiSeq 2000 as the sequencer. Amplification of TCR beta CDR3 regions was carried out from RNA transcripts. The TCR CDR3 was subjected to a first round of RT-PCR using the HTBI primer set and the Qiagen OneStep RT-PCR kit. TCRdb trimmed the raw reads at Q25, called clones with MiXCR and kept productive beta chains. Every distinct CDR3 protein forms one entry, paired with its most common genes and DNA. This sample gives 250,000 to 350,000 distinct CDR3 sequences in total; about 15% of them show up just once. The ten most abundant clones make up 55% to 60% of the sample. The sample taken for sequencing was blood. The source is a woman aged 55-69 years with Graves' ophthalmopathy.

Points on this clonotype: A much bigger clone sits one base away, suggesting this may be a read error. The rearrangement joins TRBV12-3 or TRBV12-4 to TRBJ1-4, with unresolved D. There are 15 residues in the CDR3. V was pared by 2 bases and J by 6 bases, with 13 bases between. The CDR3 DNA is TGTGCCAGCAGTTTAATCCGGGCCGAGCATGAAAAACTGTTTTTT. Protein product: CASSLIRAEHEKLFF.

This clonotype has a count of ten or more. This sequence joins TRBV2 and TRBJ2-2; D might be TRBD1 (5 bases). V gave up 4 bases and J gave up 0 bases, with 12 bases separating them. Germline CDR1 is SNHLY and CDR2 is FYNNEI. This CDR3 is 16 amino acids long. CDR3 loop: CASSGNRFANTGELFF. The CDR3 DNA reads TGTGCCAGCAGTGGGAACAGGTTTGCGAACACCGGGGAGCTGTTTTTT.

This clonotype was seen repeatedly, ten times or more. J is TRBJ2-2 and V is TRBV7-8; weak D call: TRBD2 (7 bases). Germline V lookup: CDR1 SGHVS, CDR2 FQNEAQ. The CDR3 contains 15 residues. Trimming took off 1 base at V and 6 bases at J, with 12 bases between the two ends. The DNA of the CDR3 is TGTGCCAGCAGCTTAGTGGGGGGGCCGGCCGGGGAGCTGTTTTTT. Translation: CASSLVGGPAGELFF.

In this sample, this clonotype turned up many times. This chain links TRBV11-2 with TRBJ2-1, with D perhaps TRBD1 or TRBD2 (5 bases each). The ends were cut back, 5 bases at V and 3 bases at J, with 8 bases in the middle. The CDR3 totals 13 residues. Germline V lookup: CDR1 SGHAT, CDR2 FQNNGV. The CDR3 region has the DNA TGTGCCAGCAGCCCGGGGCTCTACAATGAGCAGTTCTTC. Amino acids: CASSPGLYNEQFF.

This clonotype showed up just a few times. A much more abundant neighbour one base away suggests this may be a read error. The chain has TRBV7-9 and TRBJ1-1; D remains unclear. CDR3 size: 14 residues. Looked up from germline, CDR1 is SEHNR and CDR2 is FQNEAQ (reference sequence). DNA of the CDR3: TGTGCCAACAGCTTAGCGTTTGCACGCACTGAAGCTTTCTTT. Its translation: CANSLAFARTEAFF. The full variable domain, its missing parts supplied by reference TRBV7-9 and TRBJ1-1, is DTGVSQNPRHKITKRGQNVTFRCDPISEHNRLYWYRQTLGQGPEFLTYFQNEAQLEKSRLLSDRFSAERPKGSFSTLEIQRTEQGDSAMYLCANSLAFARTEAFFGQGTRLTVV.

This clonotype was seen repeatedly, ten times or more. This chain connects TRBV18 to TRBJ1-5, with D maybe TRBD1 (5 bases). Trimming took 3 bases from V and 3 from J, leaving 12 bases between them. Germline V gives CDR1 KGHSH, CDR2 LQKENI. The CDR3 totals 15 residues. The CDR3 region has the DNA TGTGCCAGCTCACCCAGCGGACACCTCAATCAGCCCCAGCATTTT. Protein product: CASSPSGHLNQPQHF.

This clonotype was detected many times. V usage is TRBV7-2 and J usage is TRBJ2-2; 12 positions agree with TRBD2. J gave up 5 bases and V 3 bases, and 13 bases lay outside the gene matches. The germline V gene has CDR1 SGHTA and CDR2 FQGNSA. The CDR3 has 19 residues. DNA for the CDR3: TGTGCCAGCAGCTTTAAGGGTCCTAGCGGGGGGGCCGGAACCGGGGAGCTGTTTTTT. It is translated as CASSFKGPSGGAGTGELFF.

The CDR3 DNA reads as TGCGCCAGCAGCTCGGGACAGGACCCCTACAATGAGCAGTTCTTC. Its translation: CASSSGQDPYNEQFF. This chain joins TRBV5-1 and TRBJ2-1, with 8 bases that match TRBD1. The CDR3 is 15 amino acids. After removal of 3 bases from V and 2 bases from J, the junction contained 4 bases not matched to a gene. The V gene's germline CDR1 is SGHRS and CDR2 YFSETQ.

This clonotype was recorded many times. The gene calls are TRBV18 and TRBJ1-1; D is possibly TRBD1 (6 bases). Trimming removed 1 base at V and 3 bases at J, with 12 bases between. The germline CDR1 and CDR2 sequences are KGHSH and LQKENI. This CDR3 is 15 amino acids long. As DNA, the CDR3 is TGTGCCAGCTCACCACGGAACTCAGGGGACACTGAAGCTTTCTTT. It is translated as CASSPRNSGDTEAFF.

This clonotype was observed many times. This chain links TRBV12-3 or TRBV12-4 with TRBJ2-2; TRBD2 might be the D (5 bases). CDR3 length: 13 residues. V lost 7 bases to trimming and J lost 4 bases, with 10 bases between them. The CDR3 DNA sequence: TGTGCCAGCACAGAGGCGGGCACCGGGGAGCTGTTTTTT. This codes for CASTEAGTGELFF.

This clonotype was detected a few times. The V and J genes are TRBV20-1 and TRBJ2-3, with 9 bases matching TRBD2. V shed 6 bases and J 1 base; nucleotides not matched to a gene: 5. CDR1 and CDR2 (germline): DFQATT, SNEGSKA (reference sequence). The length of the CDR3 is 14 residues. The CDR3 reads CSAPTSGRTDTQYF. DNA for the CDR3: TGCAGTGCGCCCACTAGCGGGCGCACAGATACGCAGTATTTT.

This clonotype turned up a few times. The chain employs TRBV19 and TRBJ2-4, with 8 bases fitting TRBD2. The end of the DNA aligns better with TRBJ2-1, so the J call may be wrong. The CDR3 consists of 13 residues. The V gene's germline CDR1 is LNHDA and CDR2 SQIVND (reference sequence). This CDR3 reads CASSIEGTSIQFF. The CDR3 DNA follows: TGTGCCAGTAGTATAGAGGGGACTAGTATTCAGTTCTTC.

The chain has TRBV5-5 and TRBJ1-3; D is possibly TRBD1 (6 bases). The CDR3 loop spans 15 amino acids. V was cut by 1 base and J by 9 bases, with 17 bases left in between. Germline CDR1 reads SGHKS; CDR2 reads YYEKEE (reference sequence). This chain's CDR3 is CASSLTEGVQRTIYF. CDR3 coding DNA: TGTGCCAGCAGCTTGACGGAGGGGGTTCAGCGCACCATATATTTT.

This clonotype was found many times. The chain combines TRBV12-3 or TRBV12-4 with TRBJ2-1, with 7 bases aligning to TRBD2. The CDR3 extends over 14 amino acids. Trimming removed 7 bases from V and 7 bases from J; junction bases left unmatched: 10. The chain's CDR3 is CASTFSRGGNEQFF. DNA for the CDR3: TGTGCCAGCACTTTTAGTCGGGGAGGGAATGAGCAGTTCTTC.